These 28 T cell receptor beta chains originate from one sample sequenced in a study of human T cells and chemical hapten exposure. Time point: patch test 3, about 24 weeks after DPC sensitization. Documented treatment: therapeutic diphenylcyclopropenone sensitization with weekly scalp DPC. TCRdb re-analysed the RACE reads in MiXCR, keeping a single row per CDR3 protein. There are about 84,000 distinct CDR3 sequences in the sample; about 10% occur only once, and around 3.8% lies in the top ten. The sample was whole blood, taken in connection with sensitization to the hapten diphenylcyclopropenone (DPC). These receptors were collected from a woman aged 45-60 years with alopecia areata. Some clones in this sample may be carry-over from other donors' samples.

This clonotype was counted a few times. The chain carries TRBV20-1 and TRBJ2-3; 9 bases align to TRBD2. Trimming removed 3 bases from V and 3 bases from J; junction bases left unmatched: 13. This CDR3 is 17 amino acids long. Looked up from germline, CDR1 is DFQATT and CDR2 is SNEGSKA (reference sequence). The CDR3: CSASSSPAGGLTDTQYF. In DNA, the CDR3 is TGCAGTGCTAGTTCATCCCCGGCGGGAGGGTTAACAGATACGCAGTATTTT.

The V and J genes are TRBV9 and TRBJ2-1, with a weak D call TRBD2 (5 bases). Trimming took off 0 bases at V and 4 bases at J, with 8 bases between the two ends. CDR1 and CDR2 (germline): SGDLS, YYNGEE. The CDR3 extends over 14 amino acids. In nucleotides, the CDR3 is TGTGCCAGCAGCGTAGAAGAGCGGTACAATGAGCAGTTCTTC. Translation gives CASSVEERYNEQFF.

The table lists this clonotype with many counts. The chain combines TRBV29-1 with TRBJ1-2; 7 positions match TRBD1. Germline lookup yields CDR1 SQVTM and CDR2 ANQGSEA. CDR3 size: 12 residues. After removal of 6 bases from V and 7 bases from J, the junction contained 8 bases not matched to a gene. CDR3 sequence reads: CSVGQAGGGYTF. The CDR3 nucleotides read TGCAGCGTCGGACAGGCTGGGGGTGGCTACACCTTC.

This clonotype was seen ten or more times. The rearrangement links TRBV28 to TRBJ1-5; D is perhaps TRBD1 (5 bases). Germline CDR1 and CDR2: MDHEN and SYDVKM. There are 14 residues in the CDR3. V was shortened by 3 bases and J by 3 bases, with 9 bases between the two germline ends. In DNA form, the CDR3 reads TGTGCCAGCAGTTTTCGGGGGTTCAATCAGCCCCAGCATTTT. It specifies CASSFRGFNQPQHF.

This clonotype was detected ten times or more. The chain links TRBV30 to TRBJ2-5; D ambiguous. The CDR3 runs 16 residues. V shed 0 bases and J shed 3 bases, with 17 bases lying between them. Germline V gene sequence: CDR1 GTSNPN, CDR2 SVGIG (reference sequence). For the CDR3, the DNA is TGTGCCTGGAGTGTACCGTTATCGCGTTTCGAAGAGACCCAGTACTTC. Its protein is CAWSVPLSRFEETQYF.

This clonotype was detected many times. V usage is TRBV12-3 or TRBV12-4 and J usage is TRBJ2-1; D perhaps matches TRBD2 (5 bases). Deletions cut 5 bases from V and 8 bases from J, with 19 bases between. The CDR3 is 15 residues long. The CDR3, as DNA: TGTGCCAGCAGTACCACTAGTACTGGGTGGGATGAGCAGTTCTTC. It specifies CASSTTSTGWDEQFF.

The chain uses TRBV5-1 and TRBJ2-7; D gene unclear. The CDR3 loop spans 14 amino acids. V was pared by 4 bases and J by 1 base, with 12 bases between. CDR1 is SGHRS, CDR2 YFSETQ, per germline. The CDR3 sequence is CASSLRSQSYEQYF. The CDR3 nucleotides are TGCGCCAGCAGCCTACGCAGCCAATCCTACGAGCAGTACTTC.

The chain recombines TRBV5-5 with TRBJ2-1; D uncertain. Germline V gene sequence: CDR1 SGHKS, CDR2 YYEKEE (reference sequence). The ends were cut back, 3 bases at V and 8 bases at J, with 21 bases in the middle. The CDR3 runs 16 residues. The CDR3 reads CASSSRPGSSKDEQFF. CDR3 nucleotide sequence: TGTGCCAGCAGCTCCCGGCCCGGGTCCTCGAAAGATGAGCAGTTCTTC.

This clonotype was counted between two and nine times. The chain recombines TRBV28 with TRBJ2-3, with unresolved D. The CDR3 totals 14 residues. Germline-derived CDR1 and CDR2 are MDHEN and SYDVKM. Trimming stripped 3 bases from V and 0 bases from J, with 7 bases between. The CDR3 spells CASSFPPSTDTQYF. Here the CDR3 DNA reads TGTGCCAGCAGTTTCCCGCCTAGCACAGATACGCAGTATTTT.

In this sample, this clonotype turned up many times. The genes are TRBV11-2 and TRBJ2-3; D gene ambiguous. V lost 7 bases and J lost 7, with 18 bases in between. The CDR3 runs 14 residues. Germline lookup yields CDR1 SGHAT and CDR2 FQNNGV. The CDR3 bases are TGTGCCAGCAACATGCATCAGTCACTCAATACGCAGTATTTT. This encodes CASNMHQSLNTQYF.

In this sample, this clonotype turned up many times. V is TRBV7-6 and J is TRBJ2-7; D is possibly TRBD1 or TRBD2 (5 bases each). V lost 5 bases and J lost 0, with 14 bases in between. Germline CDR1 SGHVS, CDR2 FNYEAQ. This CDR3 comprises 15 residues. The CDR3 DNA reads as TGTGCCAGCAGCCCTAGGGCAGGGAGCTCCTACGAGCAGTACTTC. Translation: CASSPRAGSSYEQYF.

This clonotype showed up just a few times. V and J are TRBV12-5 and TRBJ2-1; D not certain. This CDR3 is 12 amino acids long. CDR1 and CDR2 (germline): LGHNT, FRNRAP. Trimming took off 3 bases at V and 15 bases at J, with 15 bases between the two ends. The chain's CDR3 is CASGFSGSPPFF. CDR3 bases: TGTGCTAGTGGTTTTTCGGGTTCCCCTCCGTTCTTC.

This clonotype showed up many times. The rearrangement joins TRBV7-6 to TRBJ1-6; no firm D call. Trimming shortened V by 0 bases and J by 7 bases, and 13 bases separated the two germline ends. The germline gives CDR1 SGHVS, CDR2 FNYEAQ. The CDR3 covers 16 residues. The CDR3 here is CASSLADGSPNSPLHF. In DNA, the CDR3 is TGTGCCAGCAGCTTAGCGGACGGTAGTCCCAATTCACCCCTCCACTTT.

The V call is TRBV6-2 or TRBV6-3, the J call TRBJ2-7; maybe TRBD1 (5 bases). There are 16 residues in the CDR3. V was cut by 5 bases and J by 0 bases, with 17 bases left in between. Germline assignment: CDR1 MNHEY and CDR2 SVGEGT. The CDR3 spells CASSLPLRAPSYEQYF. The CDR3 nucleotides are TGTGCCAGCAGTCTACCTCTCAGGGCGCCCTCCTACGAGCAGTACTTC.

This clonotype occurred many times. As DNA, the CDR3 is TGCAGCGCTAGCAGGAGCTCCTACAATGAGCAGTTCTTC. Encoded protein: CSASRSSYNEQFF. This chain connects TRBV29-1 to TRBJ2-1, with D perhaps matching TRBD2 (5 bases). Between the trimmed V and J ends, which lost 7 bases and 0 bases, there was a span of 10 bases. This CDR3 has 13 amino acids. Germline values: CDR1 SQVTM, CDR2 ANQGSEA.

This chain links TRBV21-1 with TRBJ1-4. TRBV21-1 is noted as a pseudogene. The CDR3 has 9 residues. CDR3 sequence: CASRSGLFF. The CDR3 DNA sequence: TGTGCCAGCCGGTCAGGACTGTTTTTT.

The sample holds a few counts of this clonotype. The chain uses TRBV18 and TRBJ2-5; D unresolved. Per germline, CDR1 KGHSH and CDR2 LQKENI. The CDR3 has 13 amino acids. Trimming took 3 bases from V and 3 from J, leaving 8 bases between them. The CDR3 DNA sequence: TGTGCCAGCTCACCCGACTTGGAAGAGACCCAGTACTTC. It encodes CASSPDLEETQYF.

This chain joins TRBV30 and TRBJ2-1; D is ambiguous. Trimming removed 1 base at V and 6 bases at J, with 1 base between. The CDR3 contains 10 residues. Germline V gene sequence: CDR1 GTSNPN, CDR2 SVGIG (reference sequence). For the CDR3, the DNA is TGTGCCTGGAGTGCCAATGAGCAGTTCTTC. It codes for CAWSANEQFF.

The gene calls are TRBV7-6 and TRBJ1-1; 8 nucleotides line up with TRBD1. V was clipped by 5 bases and J by 10 bases; unmatched bases: 12. The CDR3 has 14 residues. Germline V gives CDR1 SGHVS, CDR2 FNYEAQ. The CDR3 loop is CASSPQAGGGGAFF. The CDR3 region has the DNA TGTGCCAGCAGCCCCCAAGCAGGGGGCGGGGGAGCTTTCTTT. The variable domain in full, with the rest retrieved from reference TRBV7-6 and TRBJ1-1, is GAGVSQSPRYKVTKRGQDVALRCDPISGHVSLYWYRQALGQGPEFLTYFNYEAQQDKSGLPNDRFSAERPEGSISTLTIQRTEQRDSAMYRCASSPQAGGGGAFFGQGTRLTVV.

J is TRBJ1-6 and V is TRBV20-1; D gene unclear. The CDR3 covers 14 residues. CDR1 is DFQATT and CDR2 is SNEGSKA in the germline V gene (reference sequence). The V and J ends lost 2 bases and 5 bases respectively, with 10 bases between them. CDR3 loop: CSARNLFDNSPLHF. CDR3 DNA sequence: TGCAGTGCTAGAAACTTATTTGATAATTCACCCCTCCACTTT.

The table lists this clonotype with a few counts. The chain uses TRBV28 and TRBJ2-1, with 11 nucleotides matching TRBD1. This CDR3 has 16 residues. The trim removed 4 bases at V and 5 bases at J, leaving 7 bases unmatched. The germline CDR1 and CDR2 sequences are MDHEN and SYDVKM. The CDR3 DNA reads as TGTGCCAGCAGTTCCCTATCGGGACAGGGGGACAATGAGCAGTTCTTC. Translated: CASSSLSGQGDNEQFF.

The chain uses TRBV29-1 and TRBJ2-4; no clear D gene. The V end was cut by 5 bases, the J end by 5 bases, with 7 bases between. Germline V gives CDR1 SQVTM, CDR2 ANQGSEA. This CDR3 spans 11 amino acids. The DNA of the CDR3 is TGCAGCGTTCAGACCCAAAACATTCAGTACTTC. Encoded protein: CSVQTQNIQYF. The whole variable domain, filled in from reference TRBV29-1 and TRBJ2-4, reads SAVISQKPSRDICQRGTSLTIQCQVDSQVTMMFWYRQQPGQSLTLIATANQGSEATYESGFVIDKFPISRPNLTFSTLTVSNMSPEDSSIYLCSVQTQNIQYFGAGTRLSVL.

This clonotype was counted a few times. The DNA of the CDR3 is TGTGCCAGCAGCGGATGGGCCAGCCAGTACTTC. Encoded protein: CASSGWASQYF. The chain is built from TRBV7-9 and TRBJ2-4, with D unclear. CDR3 length: 11 amino acids. Trimming removed 5 bases at V and 13 bases at J, with 12 bases between. Germline loops: CDR1 SEHNR, CDR2 FQNEAQ (reference sequence).

This clonotype was seen a handful of times. This chain uses TRBV11-2 with TRBJ2-2, with 9 bases aligning to TRBD2. The CDR3 sequence is 15 residues long. Germline trimming cut 4 bases from V and 2 bases from J; bases unmatched to any gene: 2. Germline V gene lookup returns CDR1 SGHAT and CDR2 FQNNGV. The CDR3 nucleotides read TGTGCCAGCAGCTATCTAGCGGGAAACACCGGGGAGCTGTTTTTT. Encoded protein: CASSYLAGNTGELFF.

This chain uses TRBV20-1 with TRBJ1-4, with D hard to call. The CDR3 has 14 amino acids. Germline V gene sequence: CDR1 DFQATT, CDR2 SNEGSKA (reference sequence). V gave up 6 bases and J gave up 3 bases, with 14 bases separating them. As DNA, the CDR3 is TGCAGTGCCAGGAGTAGGGCGGCTAATGAAAAACTGTTTTTT. Translation gives CSARSRAANEKLFF.

The rearrangement uses TRBV9 and TRBJ2-3; 8 positions agree with TRBD2. The trim removed 0 bases at V and 6 bases at J, leaving 12 bases unmatched. Germline V gene data show CDR1 as SGDLS and CDR2 as YYNGEE. This CDR3 is 17 amino acids long. This CDR3 reads CASSVDISGTVPDTQYF. CDR3 sequence (DNA): TGTGCCAGCAGCGTAGATATTAGCGGGACCGTCCCGGATACGCAGTATTTT. Variable domain in full (rest from reference TRBV9 and TRBJ2-3): DSGVTQTPKHLITATGQRVTLRCSPRSGDLSVYWYQQSLDQGLQFLIQYYNGEERAKGNILERFSAQQFPDLHSELNLSSLELGDSALYFCASSVDISGTVPDTQYFGPGTRLTVL.

This clonotype was counted between two and nine times. The chain has TRBV29-1 and TRBJ2-3, with a possible D match to TRBD2 (6 bases). Trimming cost V 8 bases and J 1 base, with 16 bases left between them. The CDR3 is 14 residues long. Germline V gene sequence: CDR1 SQVTM, CDR2 ANQGSEA. The CDR3 loop is CSTAGGYGTDTQYF. Here the CDR3 DNA reads TGCAGCACCGCTGGGGGGTACGGCACAGATACGCAGTATTTT.

The J gene is TRBJ1-5, the V gene TRBV18, with TRBD1 matching 7 bases. Germline CDR1 reads KGHSH; CDR2 reads LQKENI. CDR3 size: 15 residues. After removal of 3 bases from V and 0 bases from J, the junction contained 2 bases not matched to a gene. The CDR3 reads CASSPGTASNQPQHF. CDR3 DNA: TGTGCCAGCTCACCGGGGACAGCTAGCAATCAGCCCCAGCATTTT. The complete variable domain, with remaining parts taken from reference TRBV18 and TRBJ1-5, reads NAGVMQNPRHLVRRRGQEARLRCSPMKGHSHVYWYRQLPEEGLKFMVYLQKENIIDESGMPKERFSAEFPKEGPSILRIQQVVRGDSAAYFCASSPGTASNQPQHFGDGTRLSIL.